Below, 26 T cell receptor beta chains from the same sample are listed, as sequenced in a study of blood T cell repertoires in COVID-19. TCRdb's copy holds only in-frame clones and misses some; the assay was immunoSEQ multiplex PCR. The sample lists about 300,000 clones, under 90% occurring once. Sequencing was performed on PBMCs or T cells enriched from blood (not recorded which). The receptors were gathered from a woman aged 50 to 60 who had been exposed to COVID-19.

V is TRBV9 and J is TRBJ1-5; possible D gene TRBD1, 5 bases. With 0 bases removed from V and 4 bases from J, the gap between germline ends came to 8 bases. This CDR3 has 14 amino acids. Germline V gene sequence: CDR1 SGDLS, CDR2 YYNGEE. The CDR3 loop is CASSVDQGNQPQHF. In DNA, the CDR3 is TGTGCCAGCAGCGTAGATCAGGGTAATCAGCCCCAGCATTTT. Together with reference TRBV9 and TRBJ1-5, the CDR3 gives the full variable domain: DSGVTQTPKHLITATGQRVTLRCSPRSGDLSVYWYQQSLDQGLQFLIQYYNGEERAKGNILERFSAQQFPDLHSELNLSSLELGDSALYFCASSVDQGNQPQHFGDGTRLSIL.

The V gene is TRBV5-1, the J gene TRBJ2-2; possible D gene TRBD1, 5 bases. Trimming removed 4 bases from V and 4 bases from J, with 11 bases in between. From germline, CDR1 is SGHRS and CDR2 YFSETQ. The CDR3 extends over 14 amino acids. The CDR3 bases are TGCGCCAGCAGCCCTGGACATTTCACCGGGGAGCTGTTTTTT. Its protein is CASSPGHFTGELFF. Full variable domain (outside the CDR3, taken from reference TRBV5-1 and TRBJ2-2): KAGVTQTPRYLIKTRGQQVTLSCSPISGHRSVSWYQQTPGQGLQFLFEYFSETQRNKGNFPGRFSGRQFSNSRSEMNVSTLELGDSALYLCASSPGHFTGELFFGEGSRLTVL.

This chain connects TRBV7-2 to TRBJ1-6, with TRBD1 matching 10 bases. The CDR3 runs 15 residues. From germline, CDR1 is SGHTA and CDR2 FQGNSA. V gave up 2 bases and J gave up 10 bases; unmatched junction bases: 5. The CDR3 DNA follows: TGTGCCAGCAGCTTAAGGCGGGACAGGGGATCACCCCTCCACTTT. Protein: CASSLRRDRGSPLHF.

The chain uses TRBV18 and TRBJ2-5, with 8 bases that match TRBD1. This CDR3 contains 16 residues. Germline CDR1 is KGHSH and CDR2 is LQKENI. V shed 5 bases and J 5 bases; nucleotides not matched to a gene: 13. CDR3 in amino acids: CASSTRMTGEVETQYF. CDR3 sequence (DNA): TGTGCCAGCTCAACAAGGATGACAGGGGAGGTGGAGACCCAGTACTTC.

This CDR3 reads CASKSKNRGRDTQYF. CDR3 nucleotide sequence: TGTGCCAGTAAGTCTAAAAACAGGGGTCGAGATACGCAGTATTTT. V usage is TRBV19 and J usage is TRBJ2-3; 7 bases agree with TRBD1. V dropped 7 bases and J dropped 5; count of bases not matched to a gene: 12. The V gene's germline CDR1 is LNHDA and CDR2 SQIVND (reference sequence). This CDR3 region has 15 residues.

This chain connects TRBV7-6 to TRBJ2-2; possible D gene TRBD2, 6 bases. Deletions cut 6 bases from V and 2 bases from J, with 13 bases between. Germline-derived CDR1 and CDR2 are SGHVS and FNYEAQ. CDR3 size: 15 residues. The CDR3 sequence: CASSTRELNTGELFF. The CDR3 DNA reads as TGTGCCAGCAGTACCCGGGAGCTCAACACCGGGGAGCTGTTTTTT.

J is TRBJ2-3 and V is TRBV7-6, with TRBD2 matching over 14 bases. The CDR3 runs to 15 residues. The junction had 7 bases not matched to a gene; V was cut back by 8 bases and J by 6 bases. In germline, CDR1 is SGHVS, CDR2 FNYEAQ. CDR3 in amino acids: CASATTSGGGDTQYF. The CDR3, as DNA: TGTGCCAGCGCGACGACTAGCGGGGGGGGCGATACGCAGTATTTT.

The CDR3 here is CATSRAAGGGNTIYF. The CDR3 DNA sequence: TGTGCCACCAGCAGAGCCGCGGGGGGTGGAAACACCATATATTTT. V is TRBV15 and J is TRBJ1-3, with D possibly being TRBD1 (5 bases). Germline values: CDR1 LNHNV, CDR2 YYDKDF (reference sequence). This CDR3 has 15 amino acids. The ends were cut back, 1 base at V and 3 bases at J, with 10 bases in the middle.

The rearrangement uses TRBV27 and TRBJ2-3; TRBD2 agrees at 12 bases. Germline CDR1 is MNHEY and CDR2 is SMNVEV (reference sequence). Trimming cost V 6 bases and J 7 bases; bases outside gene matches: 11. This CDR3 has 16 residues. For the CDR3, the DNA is TGTGCCAGCAGCGTGGTACTAGCGGGGGGCATACATACGCAGTATTTT. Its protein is CASSVVLAGGIHTQYF.

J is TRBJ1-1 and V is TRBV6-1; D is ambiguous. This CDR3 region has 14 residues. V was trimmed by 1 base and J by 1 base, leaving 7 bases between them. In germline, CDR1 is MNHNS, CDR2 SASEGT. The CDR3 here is CASSEGYRNTEAFF. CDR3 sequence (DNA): TGTGCCAGCAGTGAAGGGTACAGGAACACTGAAGCTTTCTTT.

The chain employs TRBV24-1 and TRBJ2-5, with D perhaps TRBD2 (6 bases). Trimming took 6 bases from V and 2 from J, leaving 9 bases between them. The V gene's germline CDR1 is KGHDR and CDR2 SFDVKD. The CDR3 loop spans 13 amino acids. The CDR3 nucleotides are TGTGCCACCAGTTTTGGGGGGCAAGAGACCCAGTACTTC. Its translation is CATSFGGQETQYF.

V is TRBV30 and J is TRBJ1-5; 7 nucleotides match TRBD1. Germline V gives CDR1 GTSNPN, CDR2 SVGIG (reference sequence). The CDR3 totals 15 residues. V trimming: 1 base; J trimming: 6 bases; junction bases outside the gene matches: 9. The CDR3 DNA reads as TGTGCCTGGAGTGCGGGAGACAGGGCCTTTCAGCCCCAGCATTTT. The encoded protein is CAWSAGDRAFQPQHF.

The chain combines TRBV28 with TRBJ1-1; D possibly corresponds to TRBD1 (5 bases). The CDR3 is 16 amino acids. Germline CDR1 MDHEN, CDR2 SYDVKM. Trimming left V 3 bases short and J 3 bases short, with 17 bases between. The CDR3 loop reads CASSFRAGWSDTEAFF. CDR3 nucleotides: TGTGCCAGCAGTTTTCGAGCAGGGTGGTCGGACACTGAAGCTTTCTTT.

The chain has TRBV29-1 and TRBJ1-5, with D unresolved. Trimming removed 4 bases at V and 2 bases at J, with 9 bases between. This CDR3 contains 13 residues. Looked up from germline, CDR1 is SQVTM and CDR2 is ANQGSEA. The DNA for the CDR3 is TGCAGCGTTGGTACAGCCCGCAATCAGCCCCAGCATTTT. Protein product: CSVGTARNQPQHF.

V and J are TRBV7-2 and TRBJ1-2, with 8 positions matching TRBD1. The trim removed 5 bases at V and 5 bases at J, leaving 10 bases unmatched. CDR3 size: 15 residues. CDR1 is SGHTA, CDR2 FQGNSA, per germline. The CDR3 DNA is TGTGCCAGCAGCCCACGACAGGGGATGTGGTATGGCTACACCTTC. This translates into CASSPRQGMWYGYTF.

CDR3 coding DNA: TGTGCCAGCAGCCAAGTCGGGGGGGCTGGCGAGCAGTACTTC. Translated: CASSQVGGAGEQYF. V and J are TRBV3-1 (or the pseudogene TRBV3-2) and TRBJ2-7; 8 positions match TRBD2. V trimming: 1 base; J trimming: 6 bases; junction bases outside the gene matches: 5. This CDR3 region has 14 residues. The germline CDR1 and CDR2 sequences are LGHDT and YNNKEL (reference sequence).

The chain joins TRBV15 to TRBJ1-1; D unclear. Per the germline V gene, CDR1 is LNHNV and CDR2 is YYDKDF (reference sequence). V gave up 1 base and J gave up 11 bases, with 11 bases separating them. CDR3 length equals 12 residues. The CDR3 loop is CATSRGAYGAFF. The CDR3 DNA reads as TGTGCCACCAGCAGAGGGGCCTACGGTGCTTTCTTT.

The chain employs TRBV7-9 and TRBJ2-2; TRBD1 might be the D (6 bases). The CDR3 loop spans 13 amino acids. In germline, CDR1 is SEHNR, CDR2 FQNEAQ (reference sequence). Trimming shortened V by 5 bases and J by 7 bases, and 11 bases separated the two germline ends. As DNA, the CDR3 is TGTGCCAGCAGCCTGGACAGTGTCGGGGAGCTGTTTTTT. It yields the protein CASSLDSVGELFF. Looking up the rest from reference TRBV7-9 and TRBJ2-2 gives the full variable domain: DTGVSQNPRHKITKRGQNVTFRCDPISEHNRLYWYRQTLGQGPEFLTYFQNEAQLEKSRLLSDRFSAERPKGSFSTLEIQRTEQGDSAMYLCASSLDSVGELFFGEGSRLTVL.

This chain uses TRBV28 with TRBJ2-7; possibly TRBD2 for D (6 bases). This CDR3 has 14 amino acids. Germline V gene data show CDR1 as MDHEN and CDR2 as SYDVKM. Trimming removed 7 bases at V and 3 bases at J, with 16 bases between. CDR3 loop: CASTTGGLGYEQYF. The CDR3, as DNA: TGTGCCAGCACCACCGGGGGTTTGGGCTACGAGCAGTACTTC.

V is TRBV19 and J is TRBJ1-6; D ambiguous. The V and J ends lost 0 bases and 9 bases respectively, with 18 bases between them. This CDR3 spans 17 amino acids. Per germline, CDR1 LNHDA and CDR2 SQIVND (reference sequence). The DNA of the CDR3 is TGTGCCAGTAGTATAGAGGCCAGCCTCGGGTTCGGTTCACCCCTCCACTTT. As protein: CASSIEASLGFGSPLHF.

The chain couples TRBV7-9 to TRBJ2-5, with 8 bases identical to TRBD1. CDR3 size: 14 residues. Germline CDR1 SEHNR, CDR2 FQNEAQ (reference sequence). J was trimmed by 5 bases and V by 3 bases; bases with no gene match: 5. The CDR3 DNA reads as TGTGCCAGCAGCTTCAGGACAGGGTCGGAGACCCAGTACTTC. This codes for CASSFRTGSETQYF.

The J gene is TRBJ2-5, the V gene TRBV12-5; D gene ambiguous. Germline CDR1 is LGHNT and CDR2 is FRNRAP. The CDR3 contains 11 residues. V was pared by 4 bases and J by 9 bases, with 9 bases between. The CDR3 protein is CASGSVVPQYF. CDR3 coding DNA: TGTGCTAGTGGTTCAGTCGTGCCCCAGTACTTC.

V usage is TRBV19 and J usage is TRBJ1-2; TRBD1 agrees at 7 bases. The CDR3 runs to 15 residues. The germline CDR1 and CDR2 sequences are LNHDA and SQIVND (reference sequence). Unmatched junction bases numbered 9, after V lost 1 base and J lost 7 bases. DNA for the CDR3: TGTGCCAGTAGTATAGTTTGGGACAGCTCGTCTGGCTACACCTTC. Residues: CASSIVWDSSSGYTF. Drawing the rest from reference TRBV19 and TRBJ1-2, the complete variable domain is DGGITQSPKYLFRKEGQNVTLSCEQNLNHDAMYWYRQDPGQGLRLIYYSQIVNDFQKGDIAEGYSVSREKKESFPLTVTSAQKNPTAFYLCASSIVWDSSSGYTFGSGTRLTVV.

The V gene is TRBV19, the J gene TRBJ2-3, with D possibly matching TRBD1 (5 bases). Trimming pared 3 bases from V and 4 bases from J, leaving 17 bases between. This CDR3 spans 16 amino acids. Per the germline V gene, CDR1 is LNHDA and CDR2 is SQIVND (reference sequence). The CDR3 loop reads CASSISWQGSSDTQYF. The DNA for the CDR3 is TGTGCCAGTAGTATCTCGTGGCAGGGTAGTTCAGATACGCAGTATTTT.

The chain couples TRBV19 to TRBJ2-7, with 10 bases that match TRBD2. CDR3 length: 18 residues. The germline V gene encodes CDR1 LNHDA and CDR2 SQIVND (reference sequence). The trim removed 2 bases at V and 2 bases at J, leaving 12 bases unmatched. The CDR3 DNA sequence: TGTGCCAGTAGTATACAAGCTAGCGGGGGCGACACCACCTACGAGCAGTACTTC. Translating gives CASSIQASGGDTTYEQYF.

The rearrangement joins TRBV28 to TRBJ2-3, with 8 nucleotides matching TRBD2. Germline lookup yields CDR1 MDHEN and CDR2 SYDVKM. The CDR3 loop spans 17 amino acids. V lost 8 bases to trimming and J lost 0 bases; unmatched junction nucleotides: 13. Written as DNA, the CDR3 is TGTGCCAGCTTCAGCGGGGGACTCCCCCCTAGCACAGATACGCAGTATTTT. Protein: CASFSGGLPPSTDTQYF.